These 12 T cell receptor beta chains originate from one sample sequenced in a study of post-analysis software for immune sequencing data. No antigen has been identified for these receptors. Unique molecular identifiers had been added to the TCR beta cDNA libraries. TCRdb independently ran MiXCR on the PCR reads; one entry per CDR3 protein. Of around 770,000 distinct CDR3 sequences in the sample, around 42% were seen once. Regarding the study as a whole: Relative to controls, patients had 4 or 5 TRBV segments at higher frequency, with TRBV5-6, TRBV5-1 and TRBV20-1 among these.

Source material: blood. The receptors were sampled from a girl aged 5-17 years with multiple sclerosis.

This clonotype was counted a few times. The gene calls are TRBV5-1 and TRBJ1-5; possibly TRBD1 for D (5 bases). This CDR3 is built from 15 residues. CDR1 and CDR2 (germline): SGHRS, YFSETQ. V was cut by 6 bases and J by 2 bases, with 15 bases left in between. Here the CDR3 DNA reads TGCGCCAGCACAGAATCACCGGGGGGCAATCAGCCCCAGCATTTT. It specifies CASTESPGGNQPQHF. The entire variable domain, with the rest obtained from reference TRBV5-1 and TRBJ1-5, is as follows: KAGVTQTPRYLIKTRGQQVTLSCSPISGHRSVSWYQQTPGQGLQFLFEYFSETQRNKGNFPGRFSGRQFSNSRSEMNVSTLELGDSALYLCASTESPGGNQPQHFGDGTRLSIL.

This chain joins TRBV7-9 and TRBJ2-6; possibly TRBD2 for D (6 bases). With 6 bases removed from V and 0 bases from J, the gap between germline ends came to 15 bases. Germline lookup yields CDR1 SEHNR and CDR2 FQNEAQ (reference sequence). This CDR3 is built from 17 residues. CDR3 amino acids: CASSYPGELSGANVLTF. The CDR3 DNA sequence: TGTGCCAGCAGTTACCCGGGGGAACTCTCTGGGGCCAACGTCCTGACTTTC.

This clonotype appeared a few times. The genes are TRBV20-1 and TRBJ1-2; TRBD1 matches at 9 bases. The V and J ends lost 0 bases and 4 bases, in that order; junction bases with no gene match: 9. There are 16 residues in the CDR3. From germline, CDR1 is DFQATT and CDR2 SNEGSKA (reference sequence). CDR3 nucleotides: TGCAGTGCTAGAGAGACCGGGACAGGGACGATCTATGGCTACACCTTC. Translated, it gives CSARETGTGTIYGYTF.

This clonotype was detected only once. The V and J genes are TRBV20-1 and TRBJ2-1; the D is unclear. Near its end, the DNA agrees better with TRBJ2-7, so the J call may be wrong. The CDR3 consists of 15 residues. Germline assignment: CDR1 DFQATT and CDR2 SNEGSKA (reference sequence). The CDR3 protein is CSARSATRLYNEQYF. The CDR3 bases are TGCAGTGCTAGATCGGCTACTCGGCTCTACAATGAGCAGTACTTC.

This chain uses TRBV11-3 with TRBJ2-1, with 8 bases fitting TRBD2. The CDR3 has 15 amino acids. Trimming removed 6 bases from V and 6 bases from J; junction bases left unmatched: 10. Germline-derived CDR1 and CDR2 are SGHNT and YENEEA. CDR3 coding DNA: TGTGCCAGCAGATCCAGCGGGAGAGGGAGCAATGAGCAGTTCTTC. It specifies CASRSSGRGSNEQFF.

This clonotype showed up just a few times. The chain combines TRBV16 with TRBJ1-2, with no clear D. The germline gives CDR1 KGHSY, CDR2 FQNENV. This CDR3 contains 13 residues. The V end was cut by 0 bases, the J end by 5 bases, with 7 bases between. The CDR3 region has the DNA TGTGCCAGCAGCCAATCGGGAGGTTATGGCTACACCTTC. As protein: CASSQSGGYGYTF.

This clonotype came up a few times. The rearrangement uses TRBV9 and TRBJ1-2; TRBD1 might be the D (6 bases). V gave up 3 bases and J gave up 8 bases, with 17 bases separating them. CDR1 and CDR2 from the germline V gene are SGDLS and YYNGEE. CDR3 length: 14 residues. The CDR3 DNA reads as TGTGCCAGCAGCGCACAGGGAGGGGGACGAGGCTACACCTTC. Translation: CASSAQGGGRGYTF.

This clonotype has a count of ten or more. This chain connects TRBV4-1 to TRBJ1-4; D may be TRBD1 (5 bases). Deletions cut 5 bases from V and 3 bases from J, with 13 bases between. The germline gives CDR1 MGHRA, CDR2 YSYEKL. CDR3 length equals 15 residues. The DNA for the CDR3 is TGCGCCAGCAGCGACCCAGGGCTAGCTAATGAAAAACTGTTTTTT. Residues: CASSDPGLANEKLFF.

The table lists this clonotype with a few counts. The rearrangement joins TRBV18 to TRBJ2-5; TRBD1 or TRBD2 may be the D gene (6 bases each). Germline V gene sequence: CDR1 KGHSH, CDR2 LQKENI. The CDR3 consists of 15 residues. V shed 1 base and J shed 1 base, with 10 bases lying between them. CDR3 bases: TGTGCCAGCTCACCACTCGGAGGGGGCCAAGAGACCCAGTACTTC. This gives the protein CASSPLGGGQETQYF.

The gene calls are TRBV12-3 or TRBV12-4 and TRBJ2-1; 12 bases map to TRBD2. Germline trimming cut 5 bases from V and 7 bases from J; bases unmatched to any gene: 6. CDR3 length: 15 residues. The chain's CDR3 is CASSLTSGRQNEQFF. For the CDR3, the DNA is TGTGCCAGCAGTCTGACTAGCGGGAGACAAAATGAGCAGTTCTTC.

The chain uses TRBV7-6 and TRBJ2-1, with D hard to call. Trimming took off 2 bases at V and 8 bases at J, with 7 bases between the two ends. This CDR3 contains 12 residues. Germline CDR1 and CDR2: SGHVS and FNYEAQ. The CDR3 bases are TGTGCCAGCAGCTTACCGAGCGATGAGCAGTTCTTC. Residues: CASSLPSDEQFF.

J is TRBJ2-5 and V is TRBV5-1; D remains unclear. The CDR3 length is 14 residues. Germline V gives CDR1 SGHRS, CDR2 YFSETQ. Trimming removed 0 bases from V and 3 bases from J, with 9 bases in between. The CDR3 DNA sequence: TGCGCCAGCAGCTTGGGACATACTGAAGAGACCCAGTACTTC. Amino acid sequence: CASSLGHTEETQYF.